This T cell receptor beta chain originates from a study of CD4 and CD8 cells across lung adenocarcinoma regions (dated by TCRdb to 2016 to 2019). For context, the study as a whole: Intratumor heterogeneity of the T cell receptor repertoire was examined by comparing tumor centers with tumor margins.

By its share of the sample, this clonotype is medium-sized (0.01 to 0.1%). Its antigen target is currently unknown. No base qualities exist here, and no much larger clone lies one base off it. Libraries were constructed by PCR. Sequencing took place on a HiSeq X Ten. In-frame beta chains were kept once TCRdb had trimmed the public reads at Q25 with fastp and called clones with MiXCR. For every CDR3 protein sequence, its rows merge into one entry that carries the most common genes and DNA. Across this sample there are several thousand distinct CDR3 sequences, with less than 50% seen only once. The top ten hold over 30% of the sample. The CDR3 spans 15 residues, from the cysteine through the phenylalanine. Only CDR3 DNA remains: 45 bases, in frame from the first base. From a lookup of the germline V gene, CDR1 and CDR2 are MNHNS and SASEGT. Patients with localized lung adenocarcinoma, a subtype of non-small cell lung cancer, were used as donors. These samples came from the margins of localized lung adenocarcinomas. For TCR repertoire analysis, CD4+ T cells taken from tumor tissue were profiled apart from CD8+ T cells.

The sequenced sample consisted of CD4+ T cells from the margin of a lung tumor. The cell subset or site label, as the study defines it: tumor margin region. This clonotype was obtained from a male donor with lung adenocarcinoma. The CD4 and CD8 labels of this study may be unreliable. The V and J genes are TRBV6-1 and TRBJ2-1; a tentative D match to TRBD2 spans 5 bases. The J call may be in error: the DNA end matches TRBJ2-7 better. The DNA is TGTGCCAGCAGTGCCGGCGGAGGACCCTACAATGAGCAGTACTTC. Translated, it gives CASSAGGGPYNEQYF.